Listed here is a single TCR beta chain. Clones were sequenced by immunoSEQ multiplex PCR, and TCRdb holds only the in-frame ones, with some missing. The sample carries around 310,000 clones, 90% recorded once. These data are taken from a study of blood T cell repertoires in COVID-19. Study-level information: Acute and convalescent COVID-19 specimens originated in the United States, Italy and Spain.

The CDR3 spans 16 residues. V lost 5 bases and J lost 5; bases outside the gene matches: 9. Per germline, CDR1 SGHTA and CDR2 FQGNSA. Sequencing was performed on peripheral blood. V and J are TRBV7-2 and TRBJ2-7, with 13 bases matching TRBD2. This TCR was sampled from a middle-aged woman with COVID-19, enrolled during active disease. The CDR3 is CASSLRLAGGQDEQYF. The CDR3 DNA reads TGTGCCAGCAGCCTAAGACTAGCGGGAGGACAGGACGAGCAGTACTTC. Full variable domain (missing parts from reference TRBV7-2 and TRBJ2-7): GAGVSQSPSNKVTEKGKDVELRCDPISGHTALYWYRQSLGQGLEFLIYFQGNSAPDKSGLPSDRFSAERTGGSVSTLTIQRTQQEDSAVYLCASSLRLAGGQDEQYFGPGTRLTVT.